This entry is about one T cell receptor (beta chain). Its specificity is unknown. For CDR3 and TCR beta VDJ profiling, genomic DNA was the template used. TCRdb re-derived calls from the reads in MiXCR, one entry per CDR3 protein. The sample holds 150,000 to 200,000 distinct CDR3 sequences, roughly half seen once. These data originate in a study of CD8+CD57+ T cells in acquired aplastic anemia. Unmatched junction bases numbered 6, after V lost 10 bases and J lost 5 bases. The CDR3 runs to 13 residues. The germline CDR1 and CDR2 sequences are ENHRY and SYGVKD. Findings of the study overall: Significant differences in CD8+ Simpson's diversity were not observed between patients and controls.

The sample was sorted CD4+, CD8+, or CD8+CD57+ T cells (not recorded which) from PBMCs. The sequence was collected from a human donor in good health. The genes are TRBV10-3 and TRBJ2-2, with 8 bases fitting TRBD1. The CDR3 bases are TGTGCCAGCAGCGGACAGGGTACCGGGGAGCTGTTTTTT. Its protein product is CASSGQGTGELFF.